These 16 T cell receptor beta chains were all obtained from the same sample, sequenced in a study of lymphopenia after photon versus proton radiotherapy. Clones were read by immunoSEQ multiplex PCR, and TCRdb kept only the in-frame ones, dropping some. Found here are more than 45,000 clones, roughly 90% of them singletons; the top ten hold roughly 17%. The sample here was peripheral blood, taken from a patient treated with photon-based radiotherapy. The origin of the receptors is a woman between 40 and 55 years old with cholangiocarcinoma.

About this clone: The same CDR3 also results from other DNA sequences found in this sample. The chain links TRBV19 to TRBJ2-7; TRBD1 might be the D (6 bases). Germline lookup yields CDR1 LNHDA and CDR2 SQIVND (reference sequence). V shed 5 bases and J shed 0 bases, with 17 bases lying between them. The CDR3 runs 16 residues. The CDR3: CASSLTGDTLSYEQYF. The CDR3 DNA is TGTGCCAGTAGTCTCACCGGGGACACACTCTCCTACGAGCAGTACTTC.

This clone was seen only once. This sequence joins TRBV28 and TRBJ2-1; 8 bases are a match to TRBD1. This CDR3 region has 13 residues. V lost 8 bases, J lost 10 bases, and 10 bases stayed unmatched. Per germline, CDR1 MDHEN and CDR2 SYDVKM. CDR3 bases: TGTGCCAGCCGGGGACAGGAGGTCGGGGAGCAGTTCTTC. Its protein is CASRGQEVGEQFF.

V and J are TRBV6-1 and TRBJ2-5; no firm D call. Germline CDR1 MNHNS, CDR2 SASEGT. Trimming pared 7 bases from V and 2 bases from J, leaving 11 bases between. The CDR3 is 13 residues long. The CDR3 spells CASMGLVQETQYF. In DNA form, the CDR3 reads TGTGCCAGCATGGGTCTAGTACAAGAGACCCAGTACTTC.

This sequence joins TRBV19 and TRBJ2-5, with TRBD2 matching over 12 bases. This CDR3 comprises 14 residues. CDR1 is LNHDA and CDR2 is SQIVND in the germline V gene (reference sequence). The junction had 0 bases not matched to a gene; V was cut back by 5 bases and J by 2 bases. CDR3 protein: CASSGLAGQETQYF. The CDR3 DNA sequence: TGTGCCAGTAGTGGACTAGCGGGGCAAGAGACCCAGTACTTC.

V and J are TRBV6-5 and TRBJ1-1; D possibly corresponds to TRBD1 (6 bases). CDR1 MNHEY and CDR2 SVGAGI come from the germline V gene. This CDR3 region has 14 residues. V was trimmed by 5 bases and J by 4 bases, leaving 14 bases between them. In nucleotides, the CDR3 is TGTGCCAGCAGTCCTATACAGGGATTCACTGAAGCTTTCTTT. Translated: CASSPIQGFTEAFF.

V usage is TRBV19 and J usage is TRBJ2-2, with a weak D call TRBD2 (6 bases). The germline CDR1 and CDR2 sequences are LNHDA and SQIVND (reference sequence). The CDR3 length is 15 residues. Deletions cut 5 bases from V and 2 bases from J, with 12 bases between. CDR3 region: CASSLGGPNTGELFF. In DNA, the CDR3 is TGTGCCAGTAGTCTCGGGGGACCCAACACCGGGGAGCTGTTTTTT. Looking up the rest from reference TRBV19 and TRBJ2-2 gives the full variable domain: DGGITQSPKYLFRKEGQNVTLSCEQNLNHDAMYWYRQDPGQGLRLIYYSQIVNDFQKGDIAEGYSVSREKKESFPLTVTSAQKNPTAFYLCASSLGGPNTGELFFGEGSRLTVL.

The rearrangement joins TRBV21-1 to TRBJ1-4; the tabulated D call, TRBD1, remains unverified against the DNA. TRBV21-1 is a pseudogene segment. This CDR3 is built from 12 residues. The CDR3 sequence: CATQATNEKLFF. DNA for the CDR3: TGTGCCACTCAGGCAACTAATGAAAAACTGTTTTTT.

This clone was recorded a few times. The genes are TRBV30 and TRBJ2-7; D not resolved. The CDR3 spans 16 residues. V was trimmed by 2 bases and J by 7 bases, leaving 24 bases between them. The germline V gene has CDR1 GTSNPN and CDR2 SVGIG (reference sequence). DNA for the CDR3: TGTGCCTGGAGTAGTCATGCGCCCGGTTCAGGTAGGGAGCAGTACTTC. Translating gives CAWSSHAPGSGREQYF.

This rearrangement joins TRBV27 to TRBJ2-2, with TRBD2 as a possible D gene (6 bases). Germline V gives CDR1 MNHEY, CDR2 SMNVEV (reference sequence). V was clipped by 6 bases and J by 3 bases, with 8 bases between them. The CDR3 covers 13 residues. The CDR3 DNA reads TGTGCCAGCAGGGGGGACTACACCGGGGAGCTGTTTTTT. Protein: CASRGDYTGELFF.

The chain links TRBV18 to TRBJ1-1; perhaps TRBD1 as D (6 bases). There are 13 residues in the CDR3. Trimming cost V 2 bases and J 5 bases, with 9 bases left between them. CDR1 is KGHSH and CDR2 is LQKENI in the germline V gene. The CDR3 DNA sequence: TGTGCCAGCTCACCATCGAGGGGGACTGAAGCTTTCTTT. Translated: CASSPSRGTEAFF.

In its sample, this clone was seen a few times. This rearrangement joins TRBV18 to TRBJ1-1; 7 positions match TRBD1. CDR3 length: 15 amino acids. The germline V gene encodes CDR1 KGHSH and CDR2 LQKENI. V gave up 6 bases and J gave up 4 bases; unmatched junction bases: 11. The CDR3 region is CASSPGRDRVTEAFF. The CDR3 coding sequence is TGTGCCAGCTCCCCAGGGCGGGACAGAGTCACTGAAGCTTTCTTT.

The rearrangement joins TRBV11-2 to TRBJ2-2; D uncertain. The CDR3 sequence is 16 residues long. Germline CDR1 SGHAT, CDR2 FQNNGV. Trimming shortened V by 3 bases and J by 0 bases, and 11 bases separated the two germline ends. DNA of the CDR3: TGTGCCAGCAGCTTTAGTGCGGCAGCGAACACCGGGGAGCTGTTTTTT. Its translation is CASSFSAAANTGELFF.

The J gene is TRBJ1-1, the V gene TRBV15; D call uncertain. The germline V and J ends were trimmed by 0 bases and 1 base, with 6 bases remaining between them. The CDR3 length is 14 residues. The germline CDR1 and CDR2 sequences are LNHNV and YYDKDF (reference sequence). The CDR3 protein is CATSRDSENTEAFF. DNA of the CDR3: TGTGCCACCAGCAGAGATTCAGAGAACACTGAAGCTTTCTTT.

The V gene is TRBV6-1, the J gene TRBJ1-5; D is perhaps TRBD1 (5 bases). The CDR3 is 17 amino acids. The germline CDR1 and CDR2 sequences are MNHNS and SASEGT. The V gene lost 6 bases and the J gene lost 4 bases, with 22 bases spanning the gap. CDR3 protein: CASREWSNRGANQPQHF. DNA of the CDR3: TGTGCCAGCAGAGAATGGTCCAATAGGGGAGCAAATCAGCCCCAGCATTTT.

V and J are TRBV5-1 and TRBJ2-3; D call uncertain. Trimming stripped 5 bases from V and 2 bases from J, with 6 bases between. The CDR3 totals 12 residues. The germline gives CDR1 SGHRS, CDR2 YFSETQ. The CDR3 is CASRYSTDTQYF. CDR3 coding DNA: TGCGCCAGCAGGTATTCCACAGATACGCAGTATTTT.

V is TRBV27 and J is TRBJ1-2; TRBD1 is a possible D gene (6 bases). Trimming removed 2 bases at V and 8 bases at J, with 18 bases between. The germline V gene has CDR1 MNHEY and CDR2 SMNVEV (reference sequence). This CDR3 spans 15 amino acids. The CDR3 DNA is TGTGCCAGCAGTTTAGAGGCCGACAGGAACCGCGGCTACACCTTC. Amino acids: CASSLEADRNRGYTF.